Listed below are T cell receptor beta chains from one sample, sequenced in a study of shared clonotypes between healthy human individuals. Measured with immunoSEQ multiplex PCR; TCRdb has only the in-frame clones, and not every one. The top ten clones hold roughly 0.36% of a sample with some 2.3 million clones, approximately 93% of them seen once. Material for sequencing was naive CD4+ T cells from PBMCs. These receptors all stem from a man between 18 and 35 years old in good health. Some clones in this sample may be carry-over from other donors' samples. The CDR3 runs from the conserved cysteine through the conserved F or W. D genes are given only for firm matches. Not all rows give a size; the values are once, few, many and, for expanded clones, a class.

j_gene,v_gene,abundance,d_gene,CDR3aa,CDR3nt
TRBJ1-5,TRBV6-1,.,TRBD1,CASSDLPGGAESNQPQHF,TGTGCCAGCAGTGATCTCCCAGGGGGCGCGGAGAGCAATCAGCCCCAGCATTTT
TRBJ2-7,TRBV29-1,.,TRBD1,CSVRRAGGNEQYF,TGCAGCGTTCGACGGGCAGGGGGAAACGAGCAGTACTTC
TRBJ1-3,TRBV4-1,.,TRBD1,CASSQGTGYSGNTIYF,TGCGCCAGCAGCCAAGGGACAGGGTACTCTGGAAACACCATATATTTT
TRBJ1-4,TRBV5-6,.,TRBD1,CASSLPGQTNEKLFF,TGTGCCAGCAGCTTACCGGGACAGACTAATGAAAAACTGTTTTTT
TRBJ2-2,TRBV5-4,.,TRBD1,CASSPDRGTIPGELFF,TGTGCCAGCAGCCCCGACAGGGGGACGATCCCCGGGGAGCTGTTTTTT
TRBJ1-1,TRBV6-5,.,TRBD1,CASSSGPRGLF,TGTGCCAGCAGTTCCGGGCCGAGGGGGCTTTTT
TRBJ2-3,TRBV28,.,.,CASTADTQYF,TGTGCCAGCACCGCAGATACGCAGTATTTT
TRBJ1-2,TRBV5-4,.,TRBD1,CASRHGTGKEYGYTF,TGTGCCAGCAGACACGGGACAGGGAAGGAGTATGGCTACACCTTC
TRBJ2-7,TRBV5-8,.,.,CASSSLGGPYEQYF,TGTGCCAGCAGCTCCTTAGGGGGTCCCTACGAGCAGTACTTC
TRBJ1-3,TRBV5-1,.,TRBD1,CASSLAQGVASGNTIYF,TGCGCCAGCAGCTTGGCCCAGGGGGTGGCTTCTGGAAACACCATATATTTT
TRBJ2-7,TRBV5-1,.,.,CASSPGPRQSYEQYF,TGCGCCAGCAGCCCGGGCCCTAGGCAGTCCTACGAGCAGTACTTC
TRBJ2-7,TRBV28,once,.,CASYGGGWAYEQYF,TGTGCCAGCTATGGGGGTGGGTGGGCCTACGAGCAGTACTTC
TRBJ1-2,TRBV19,once,.,CASSEQGRDGYTF,TGTGCCAGTAGTGAACAGGGTAGGGATGGCTACACCTTC
TRBJ1-3,TRBV27,.,.,CASSLSWQSGNTIYF,TGTGCCAGCAGTTTATCGTGGCAGTCTGGAAACACCATATATTTT
TRBJ1-1,TRBV6-5,.,.,CASRDRPPHAEAFF,TGTGCCAGCAGAGACCGGCCACCACACGCTGAAGCTTTCTTT
TRBJ1-3,TRBV15,.,.,CATSSPRDGSGNTIYF,TGTGCCACCAGCAGTCCCCGGGATGGCTCTGGAAACACCATATATTTT
TRBJ1-2,TRBV29-1,.,TRBD1,CSVGSGRGNGYTF,TGCAGCGTTGGTTCCGGCAGGGGGAATGGCTACACCTTC
TRBJ2-7,TRBV30,.,.,CAWSDSRYEQYF,TGTGCCTGGAGTGACTCTAGGTACGAGCAGTACTTC
TRBJ1-2,TRBV27,.,.,CASSFRWDTYGYTF,TGTGCCAGCAGTTTCCGTTGGGATACCTATGGCTACACCTTC
TRBJ1-2,TRBV6-5,.,TRBD1,CASSSPGQTNYGYTF,TGTGCCAGCAGTTCCCCGGGACAGACTAACTATGGCTACACCTTC
TRBJ2-1,TRBV7-2,.,.,CASSSIWGSNEQFF,TGTGCCAGCAGTTCCATCTGGGGATCCAATGAGCAGTTCTTC
TRBJ2-5,TRBV30,.,.,CAWSMTVETQYF,TGTGCCTGGAGTATGACAGTAGAGACCCAGTACTTC
TRBJ2-5,TRBV6-5,.,.,CASSHWQTQYF,TGTGCCAGCAGCCATTGGCAGACCCAGTACTTC
TRBJ2-3,TRBV7-9,.,TRBD2,CASSPGTSGDTDTQYF,TGTGCCAGCAGCCCAGGGACTAGCGGCGACACAGATACGCAGTATTTT
TRBJ2-5,TRBV12-5,.,TRBD2,CASALAGSVETQYF,TGTGCTAGTGCCCTAGCGGGATCGGTTGAGACCCAGTACTTC
TRBJ2-7,TRBV28,.,TRBD2,CASSSRTSGIYEQYF,TGTGCCAGCAGTTCGAGGACTAGCGGGATCTACGAGCAGTACTTC
TRBJ1-5,TRBV5-1,.,.,CASSQKGDQPQHF,TGCGCCAGCAGCCAAAAGGGGGATCAGCCCCAGCATTTT
TRBJ1-2,TRBV4-3,.,.,CASSQEIGLSPGYTF,TGCGCCAGCAGCCAAGAGATTGGCCTCTCCCCCGGCTACACCTTC
TRBJ2-6,TRBV28,.,.,CASIGSIGGSGANVLTF,TGTGCCAGCATAGGCTCCATTGGAGGCTCTGGGGCCAACGTCCTGACTTTC
TRBJ2-3,TRBV6-4,.,.,CASSKDQGADTQYF,TGTGCCAGCAGCAAGGATCAGGGAGCAGATACGCAGTATTTT
TRBJ2-3,TRBV11-2,.,.,CASSLDRGDTQYF,TGTGCCAGCAGCTTAGACAGGGGCGATACGCAGTATTTT
TRBJ2-3,TRBV13,.,.,CASSFDGTDTQYF,TGTGCCAGCAGCTTTGATGGCACAGATACGCAGTATTTT
TRBJ2-5,TRBV29-1,.,.,CSAIGDLRETQYF,TGCAGCGCCATCGGGGACTTGAGGGAGACCCAGTACTTC
TRBJ2-2,TRBV5-1,.,.,CASRNVANTGELFF,TGCGCCAGCAGGAACGTAGCGAACACCGGGGAGCTGTTTTTT
TRBJ2-3,TRBV10-2,.,.,CASSELSDPTDTQYF,TGCGCCAGCAGTGAGTTAAGCGACCCCACAGATACGCAGTATTTT
TRBJ1-2,TRBV7-6,.,.,CASSLAPGQSYGYTF,TGTGCCAGCAGCTTAGCCCCTGGACAGTCCTATGGCTACACCTTC
TRBJ2-1,TRBV27,.,TRBD2,CASSSWTSGISYNEQFF,TGTGCCAGCAGTTCGTGGACTAGCGGGATATCCTACAATGAGCAGTTCTTC
TRBJ1-1,TRBV19,once,.,CASSIGITEAFF,TGTGCCAGTAGTATAGGTATCACTGAAGCTTTCTTT
TRBJ2-7,TRBV28,.,TRBD2,CASKNQGGTPSYEQYF,TGTGCCAGTAAAAACCAGGGAGGGACCCCCTCCTACGAGCAGTACTTC
TRBJ2-5,TRBV14,.,TRBD2,CASSRPSGRAGETQYF,TGTGCCAGCAGCCGGCCTAGCGGGAGGGCCGGGGAGACCCAGTACTTC
TRBJ2-7,TRBV4-1,.,.,CASSYQWSREQYF,TGCGCCAGCAGCTACCAGTGGTCGAGGGAGCAGTACTTC
TRBJ1-5,TRBV19,.,.,CASSTGLLNQPQHF,TGTGCCAGTAGTACAGGGTTGCTCAATCAGCCCCAGCATTTT